The T cell receptor (beta chain) described here comes from a study of blood T cell repertoires in COVID-19. The wider study: In each case, the material was cDNA or gDNA derived from T cells, B-cell-depleted T cells, or PBMCs.

This clone was counted between two and nine times. Germline CDR1 and CDR2: MNHEY and SVGAGI. The CDR3 contains 15 residues. Trimming took 5 bases from V and 10 from J; bases not matched to a gene: 8. Data came from immunoSEQ multiplex PCR; TCRdb stores just in-frame clones and leaves some out. The data hold some 290,000 clones, with roughly 89% observed a single time. The chain is built from TRBV6-5 and TRBJ1-6, with TRBD1 matching 10 bases. Sequencing was done on a sample of PBMCs or T cells enriched from blood (not recorded which). The TCR was taken from a woman aged 25 to 45 who had recovered from COVID-19. The CDR3: CASSPAGQGGSPLHF. The CDR3 coding sequence is TGTGCCAGCAGTCCTGCCGGACAGGGGGGCTCACCCCTCCACTTT.